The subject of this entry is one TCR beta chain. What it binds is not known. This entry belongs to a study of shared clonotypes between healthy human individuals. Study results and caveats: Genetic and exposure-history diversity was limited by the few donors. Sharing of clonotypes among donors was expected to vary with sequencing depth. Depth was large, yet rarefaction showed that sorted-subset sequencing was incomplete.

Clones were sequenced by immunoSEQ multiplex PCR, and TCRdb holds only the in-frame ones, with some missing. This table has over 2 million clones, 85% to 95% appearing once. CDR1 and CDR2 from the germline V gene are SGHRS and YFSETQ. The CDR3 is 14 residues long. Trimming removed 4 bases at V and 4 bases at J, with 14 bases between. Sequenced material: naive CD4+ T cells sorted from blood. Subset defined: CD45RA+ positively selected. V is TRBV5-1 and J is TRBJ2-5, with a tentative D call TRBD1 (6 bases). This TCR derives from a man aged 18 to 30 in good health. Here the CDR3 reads CASSGGQPAETQYF. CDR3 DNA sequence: TGCGCCAGCAGCGGAGGACAGCCCGCAGAGACCCAGTACTTC.